The T cell receptor beta chain under discussion was sequenced for a study of tumor and adjacent non-tumor tissue in lung cancer. Study findings and constraints: Tumor TCR diversity, when higher, was linked to shorter survival.

No cell sorting was done before RNA was extracted from the tissue. The normal lung tissue was taken more than 3 cm from the tumor edge. As to this clonotype: No antigen is known for it. Germline and junction disagree at one end, which may indicate a read error.

TCRbeta libraries were built with three rounds of nested PCR, modified from ARM-PCR. TCRdb fed the multiplex PCR reads into MiXCR, producing one record per CDR3 protein. The data hold 80,000 or so distinct CDR3 sequences, with about 82% observed a single time. Germline V lookup: CDR1 MNHNS, CDR2 SASEGT. This CDR3 has 13 residues. The receptor's source is a man aged 55 to 70 with non-small cell lung cancer. Sequencing input: distant non-tumor lung tissue. The chain recombines TRBV6-1 with TRBJ1-5; no definite D call. The CDR3: CVSSEAQGSPQHF. CDR3 bases: TGTGTCAGCAGTGAAGCCCAAGGGTCCCCACAGCATTTT.